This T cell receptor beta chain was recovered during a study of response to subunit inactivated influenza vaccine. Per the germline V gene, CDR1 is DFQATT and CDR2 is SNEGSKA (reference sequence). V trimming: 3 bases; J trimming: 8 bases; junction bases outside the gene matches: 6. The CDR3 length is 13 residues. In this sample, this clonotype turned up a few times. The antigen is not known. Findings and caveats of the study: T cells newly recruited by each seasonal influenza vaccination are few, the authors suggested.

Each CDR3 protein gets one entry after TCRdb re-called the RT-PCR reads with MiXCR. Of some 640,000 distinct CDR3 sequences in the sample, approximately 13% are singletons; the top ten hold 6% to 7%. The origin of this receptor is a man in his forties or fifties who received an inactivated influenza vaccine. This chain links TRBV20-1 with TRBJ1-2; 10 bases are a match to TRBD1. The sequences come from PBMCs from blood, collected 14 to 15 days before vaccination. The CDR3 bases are TGCAGTGCTAGCCGCGGACAGGGGGTCGGCTACACCTTC. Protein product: CSASRGQGVGYTF.